Sequencing of this T cell receptor beta chain was carried out in a study of cytomegalovirus exposure and HLA in healthy donors. Study background: HLA-typed donors were the source of approximately 80 million unique TCRs, which an early data release held. Findings of the study overall: According to a later analysis, donors in an Asian-associated ancestry cluster reportedly had fewer N-insertions than the approximately 670-donor mean.

Primers: 60 Vbeta forward and 13 Jbeta reverse. Only in-frame clones appear in the TCRdb table, and some are missing; sequencing was by immunoSEQ multiplex PCR. The table includes about 60,000 clones, about 84% detected once. Germline assignment: CDR1 SGHRS and CDR2 YFSETQ. CDR3 length: 15 amino acids. V lost 1 base to trimming and J lost 9 bases; unmatched junction nucleotides: 6. On this clone itself: Its target is unknown.

The origin of this receptor is a male donor in good health and CMV-seronegative. The J gene is TRBJ1-6, the V gene TRBV5-1, with 8 bases fitting TRBD1. The sequenced material came from PBMCs. In DNA form, the CDR3 reads TGCGCCAGCAGCTTGACGACAGGGGCGGGTTCACCCCTCCACTTT. This codes for CASSLTTGAGSPLHF.